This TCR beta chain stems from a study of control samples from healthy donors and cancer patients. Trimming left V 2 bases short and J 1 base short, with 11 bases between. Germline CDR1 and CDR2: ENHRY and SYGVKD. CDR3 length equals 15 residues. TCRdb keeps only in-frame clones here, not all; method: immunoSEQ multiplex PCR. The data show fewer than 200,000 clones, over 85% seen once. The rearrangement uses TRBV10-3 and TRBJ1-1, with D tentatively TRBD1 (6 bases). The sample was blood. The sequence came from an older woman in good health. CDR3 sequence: CAISEGGQKNTEAFF. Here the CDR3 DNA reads TGTGCCATCAGTGAGGGCGGACAGAAGAACACTGAAGCTTTCTTT.